Listed here are 10 T cell receptor beta chains from one sample, sequenced in a study of post-analysis software for immune sequencing data. TCR beta libraries were prepared from cDNA with unique molecular identifiers. TCRdb recomputed calls from the PCR reads with MiXCR, one row per CDR3 protein. The sample holds about 770,000 distinct CDR3 sequences, about 45% seen once. No antigen is known for these receptors. Study-level findings and limits: Several TRBV segments, TRBV5-6, TRBV5-1 and TRBV20-1 among them, were found more frequent in patients than controls.

Material for sequencing was blood. These receptors came from a girl aged 5 to 17 with multiple sclerosis.

This chain joins TRBV6-5 and TRBJ2-1, with 7 bases identical to TRBD1. V was pared by 4 bases and J by 6 bases, with 3 bases of the junction left unmatched. Germline V CDR1 and CDR2: MNHEY, SVGAGI. This CDR3 spans 13 amino acids. CDR3 amino acids: CASSWTGFNEQFF. The DNA for the CDR3 is TGTGCCAGCAGTTGGACAGGTTTCAATGAGCAGTTCTTC.

The sample holds a few counts of this clonotype. The rearrangement uses TRBV15 and TRBJ2-1; 10 positions agree with TRBD1. The CDR3 runs to 17 residues. V was clipped by 5 bases and J by 7 bases; unmatched bases: 14. Germline V gene sequence: CDR1 LNHNV, CDR2 YYDKDF (reference sequence). The CDR3 sequence: CATSGVVGTGVLNEQFF. CDR3 sequence (DNA): TGTGCCACCAGCGGAGTTGTTGGGACAGGGGTTTTGAATGAGCAGTTCTTC.

This chain uses TRBV6-5 with TRBJ2-5; D unresolved. Trimming took 0 bases from V and 1 from J, leaving 6 bases between them. This CDR3 has 14 amino acids. Germline V lookup: CDR1 MNHEY, CDR2 SVGAGI. Written as DNA, the CDR3 is TGTGCCAGCAGTTACTCAGTCACCCAAGAGACCCAGTACTTC. Its translation is CASSYSVTQETQYF.

In this sample, this clonotype turned up a few times. V usage is TRBV27 and J usage is TRBJ2-6; D is unresolved. V was clipped by 8 bases and J by 2 bases, with 10 bases between them. The germline V gene has CDR1 MNHEY and CDR2 SMNVEV (reference sequence). The CDR3 has 14 residues. The CDR3 loop reads CASQGSAGANVLTF. CDR3 DNA: TGTGCCAGCCAAGGTTCGGCTGGGGCCAACGTCCTGACTTTC.

This clonotype was picked up a small number of times. The rearrangement joins TRBV10-3 to TRBJ1-2, with D possibly matching TRBD1 (6 bases). Looked up from germline, CDR1 is ENHRY and CDR2 is SYGVKD. The CDR3 is made up of 16 amino acids. V lost 2 bases to trimming and J lost 2 bases, with 15 bases between them. CDR3 in DNA: TGTGCCATCAGTGAGGGCTCACAGGGTACAAACTATGGCTACACCTTC. The encoded protein is CAISEGSQGTNYGYTF.

The chain carries TRBV7-9 and TRBJ2-1, with 10 bases fitting TRBD2. The CDR3 extends over 16 amino acids. Trimming took 4 bases from V and 8 from J; bases not matched to a gene: 11. Germline CDR1 SEHNR, CDR2 FQNEAQ (reference sequence). CDR3 residues: CASSSSEAGGPHEQFF. CDR3 coding DNA: TGTGCCAGCAGCTCATCAGAAGCGGGAGGGCCCCATGAGCAGTTCTTC.

The chain uses TRBV28 and TRBJ2-1, with 9 bases that match TRBD1. Unmatched junction bases numbered 10, after V lost 7 bases and J lost 9 bases. The CDR3 is made up of 14 amino acids. Germline assignment: CDR1 MDHEN and CDR2 SYDVKM. CDR3 region: CASTHRGRSVEQFF. CDR3 in DNA: TGTGCCAGCACGCACAGGGGGCGAAGTGTTGAGCAGTTCTTC.

Only a few counts were recorded for this clonotype. The chain employs TRBV9 and TRBJ2-5; tentatively, D is TRBD1 (6 bases). Germline V gives CDR1 SGDLS, CDR2 YYNGEE. Trimming stripped 3 bases from V and 4 bases from J, with 10 bases between. This CDR3 is built from 13 residues. As DNA, the CDR3 is TGTGCCAGCAGCGACGGACAGCCAGAGACCCAGTACTTC. Protein: CASSDGQPETQYF.

Here the CDR3 DNA reads TGTGCCAGCAGCTTACTTGGTCAGGCCCAGGATGGCTACACCTTC. As protein: CASSLLGQAQDGYTF. This chain connects TRBV7-9 to TRBJ1-2; D is undetermined. CDR3 length: 15 amino acids. Trimming took off 2 bases at V and 6 bases at J, with 16 bases between the two ends. Germline assignment: CDR1 SEHNR and CDR2 FQNEAQ (reference sequence).

As for this clonotype: The missing conserved phenylalanine or tryptophan at the end of this CDR3 makes a read error likely. No DNA is shown, since the ends of the CDR3 on it are uncertain; the CDR3 is the one TCRdb lists. The rearrangement links TRBV29-1 to TRBJ2-5; the D call in the table, TRBD1, was not verified against the DNA. From its first to its last residue, the CDR3 has 15 amino acids. The V gene's germline CDR1 is SQVTM and CDR2 ANQGSEA. The CDR3 sequence: CSVEGGQRYGYTFGS.